This TCR beta chain appears in the sequencing data of a study of Graves' ophthalmopathy and Graves' hyperthyroidism. Germline loops: CDR1 SGHVS, CDR2 FQNEAQ. This CDR3 comprises 15 residues. RNA transcripts served as template for amplifying TCR beta CDR3 sequences. Following a first-round RT-PCR that used HTBI primers, a second-round multiplex PCR was carried out. Via MiXCR, TCRdb re-called the multiplex PCR reads, giving one row per CDR3 protein. The table lists a few hundred thousand distinct CDR3 sequences, roughly 40% of them singletons, with about 4.6% in the top ten. The sequence was collected from an adult man with Graves' hyperthyroidism. The J gene is TRBJ2-5, the V gene TRBV7-8; maybe TRBD2 (6 bases). The J call may be wrong; the DNA end is better matched by TRBJ2-1. The sequencing sample was made of peripheral blood or thyroid tissue (not recorded which). The CDR3 loop reads CASSLPGLPANEQFF. The DNA for the CDR3 is TGTGCCAGCAGCCTGCCGGGACTTCCCGCAAATGAGCAGTTCTTC.